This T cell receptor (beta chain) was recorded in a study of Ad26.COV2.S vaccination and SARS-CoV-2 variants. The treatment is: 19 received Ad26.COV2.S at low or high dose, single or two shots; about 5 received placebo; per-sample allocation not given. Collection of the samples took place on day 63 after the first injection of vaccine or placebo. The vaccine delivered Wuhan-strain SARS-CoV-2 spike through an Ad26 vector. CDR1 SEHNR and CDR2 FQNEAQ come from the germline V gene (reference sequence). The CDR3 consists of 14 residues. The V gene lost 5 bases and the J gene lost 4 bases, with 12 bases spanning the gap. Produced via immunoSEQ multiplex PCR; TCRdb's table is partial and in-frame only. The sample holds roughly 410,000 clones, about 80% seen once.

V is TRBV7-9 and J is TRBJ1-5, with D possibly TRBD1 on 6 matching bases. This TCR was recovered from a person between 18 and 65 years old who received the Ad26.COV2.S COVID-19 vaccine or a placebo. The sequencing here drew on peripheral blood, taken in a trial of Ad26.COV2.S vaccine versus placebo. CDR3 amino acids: CASSREGGNQPQHF. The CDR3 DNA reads TGTGCCAGCAGCCGAGAGGGGGGGAATCAGCCCCAGCATTTT.